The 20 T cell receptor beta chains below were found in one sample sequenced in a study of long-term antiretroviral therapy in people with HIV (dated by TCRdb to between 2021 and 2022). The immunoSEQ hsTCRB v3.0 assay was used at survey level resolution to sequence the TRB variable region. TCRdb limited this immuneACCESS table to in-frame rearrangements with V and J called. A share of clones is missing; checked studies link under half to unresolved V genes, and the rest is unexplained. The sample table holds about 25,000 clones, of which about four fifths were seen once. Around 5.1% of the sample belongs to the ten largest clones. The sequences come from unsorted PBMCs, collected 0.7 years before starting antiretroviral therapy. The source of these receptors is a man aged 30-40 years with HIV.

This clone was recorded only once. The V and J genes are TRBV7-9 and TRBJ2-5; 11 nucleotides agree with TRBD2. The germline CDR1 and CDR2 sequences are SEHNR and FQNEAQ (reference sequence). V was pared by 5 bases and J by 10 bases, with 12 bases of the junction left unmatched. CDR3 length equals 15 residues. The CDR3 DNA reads TGTGCCAGCAGCCAAACTAGCGGGGGTTCGGCGATCCAGTACTTC. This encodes CASSQTSGGSAIQYF.

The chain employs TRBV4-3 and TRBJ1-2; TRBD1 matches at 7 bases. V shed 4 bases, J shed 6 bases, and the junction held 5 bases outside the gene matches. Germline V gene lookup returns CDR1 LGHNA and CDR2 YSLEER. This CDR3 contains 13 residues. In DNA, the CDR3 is TGCGCCAGCAGCCTGATACAGGGGCATGGCTACACCTTC. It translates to CASSLIQGHGYTF.

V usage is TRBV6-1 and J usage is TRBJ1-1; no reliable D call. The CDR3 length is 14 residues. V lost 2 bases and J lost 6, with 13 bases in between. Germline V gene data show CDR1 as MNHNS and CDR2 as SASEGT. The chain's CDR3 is CASSESFLAPEAFF. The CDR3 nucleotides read TGTGCCAGCAGTGAATCCTTCCTAGCCCCTGAAGCTTTCTTT.

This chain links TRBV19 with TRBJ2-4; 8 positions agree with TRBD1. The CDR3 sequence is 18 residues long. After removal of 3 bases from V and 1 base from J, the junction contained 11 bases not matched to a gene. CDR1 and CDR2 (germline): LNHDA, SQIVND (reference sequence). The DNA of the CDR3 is TGTGCCAGTAGTATGTTCCGGACAGGGTATGATGCCAAAAACATTCAGTACTTC. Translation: CASSMFRTGYDAKNIQYF.

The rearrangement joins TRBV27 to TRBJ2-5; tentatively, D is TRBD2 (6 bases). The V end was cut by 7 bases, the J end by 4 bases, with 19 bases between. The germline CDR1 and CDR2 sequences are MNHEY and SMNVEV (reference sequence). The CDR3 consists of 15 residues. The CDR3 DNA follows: TGTGCCAGCACCAAATACGGGGGTGAGGCAGAGACCCAGTACTTC. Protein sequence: CASTKYGGEAETQYF.

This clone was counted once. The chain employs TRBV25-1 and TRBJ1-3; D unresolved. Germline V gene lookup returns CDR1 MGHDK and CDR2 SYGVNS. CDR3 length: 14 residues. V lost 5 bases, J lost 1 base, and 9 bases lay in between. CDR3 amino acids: CASSRSGSGNTIYF. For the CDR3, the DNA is TGTGCCAGCAGTAGAAGTGGGTCTGGAAACACCATATATTTT. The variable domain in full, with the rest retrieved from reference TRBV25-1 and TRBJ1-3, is EADIYQTPRYLVIGTGKKITLECSQTMGHDKMYWYQQDPGMELHLIHYSYGVNSTEKGDLSSESTVSRIRTEHFPLTLESARPSHTSQYLCASSRSGSGNTIYFGEGSWLTVV.

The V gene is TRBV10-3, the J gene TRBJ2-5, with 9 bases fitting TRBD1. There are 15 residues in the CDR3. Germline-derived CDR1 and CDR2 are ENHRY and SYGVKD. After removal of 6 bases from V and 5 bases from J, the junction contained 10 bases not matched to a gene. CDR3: CAISHTQGARETQYF. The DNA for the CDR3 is TGTGCCATCAGCCACACACAGGGGGCGAGGGAGACCCAGTACTTC.

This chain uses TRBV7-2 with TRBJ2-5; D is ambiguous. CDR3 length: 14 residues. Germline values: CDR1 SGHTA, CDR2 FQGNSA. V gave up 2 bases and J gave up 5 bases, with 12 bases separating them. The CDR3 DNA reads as TGTGCCAGCAGCTTATTGTTCAGTGTTGAGACCCAGTACTTC. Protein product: CASSLLFSVETQYF.

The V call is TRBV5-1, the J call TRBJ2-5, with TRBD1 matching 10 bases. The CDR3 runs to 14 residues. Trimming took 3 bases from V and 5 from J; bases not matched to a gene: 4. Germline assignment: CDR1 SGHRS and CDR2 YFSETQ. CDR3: CASSWRTGGETQYF. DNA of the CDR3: TGCGCCAGCAGCTGGAGGACAGGGGGGGAGACCCAGTACTTC.

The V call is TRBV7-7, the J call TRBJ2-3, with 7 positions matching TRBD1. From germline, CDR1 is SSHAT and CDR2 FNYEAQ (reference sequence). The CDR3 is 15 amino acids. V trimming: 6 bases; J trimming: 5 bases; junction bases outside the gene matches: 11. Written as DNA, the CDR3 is TGTGCCAGCAGGGCGAGGGGGCGCCCGGTAGATACGCAGTATTTT. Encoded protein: CASRARGRPVDTQYF.

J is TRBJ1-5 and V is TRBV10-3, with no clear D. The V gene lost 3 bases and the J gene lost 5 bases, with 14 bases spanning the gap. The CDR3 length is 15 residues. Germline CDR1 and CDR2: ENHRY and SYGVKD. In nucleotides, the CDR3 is TGTGCCATCAGTGAAACGCGGGGTGAGGATCAGCCCCAGCATTTT. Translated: CAISETRGEDQPQHF.

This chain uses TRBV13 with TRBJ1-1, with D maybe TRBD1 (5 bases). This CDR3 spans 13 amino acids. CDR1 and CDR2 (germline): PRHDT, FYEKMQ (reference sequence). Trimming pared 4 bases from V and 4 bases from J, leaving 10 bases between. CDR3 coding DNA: TGTGCCAGCAGCTCTGTAAGGGGCACTGAAGCTTTCTTT. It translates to CASSSVRGTEAFF.

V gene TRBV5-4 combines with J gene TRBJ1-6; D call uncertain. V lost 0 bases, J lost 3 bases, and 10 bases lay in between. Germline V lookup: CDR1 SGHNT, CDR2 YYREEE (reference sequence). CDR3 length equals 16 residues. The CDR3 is CASSLDSGDYNSPLHF. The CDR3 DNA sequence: TGTGCCAGCAGCTTGGATTCTGGGGACTATAATTCACCCCTCCACTTT.

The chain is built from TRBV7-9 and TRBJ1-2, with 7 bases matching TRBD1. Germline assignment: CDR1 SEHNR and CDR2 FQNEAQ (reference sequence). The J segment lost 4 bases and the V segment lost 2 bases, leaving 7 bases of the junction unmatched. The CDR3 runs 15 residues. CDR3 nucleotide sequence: TGTGCCAGCAGCTTAAATAGGGGACAGACCTATGGCTACACCTTC. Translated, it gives CASSLNRGQTYGYTF.

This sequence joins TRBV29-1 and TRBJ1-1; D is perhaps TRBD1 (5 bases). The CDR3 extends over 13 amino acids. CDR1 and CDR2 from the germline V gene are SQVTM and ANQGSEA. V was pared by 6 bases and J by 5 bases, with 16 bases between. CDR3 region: CSVGGRARTEAFF. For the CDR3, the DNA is TGCAGCGTCGGGGGGAGGGCGAGGACTGAAGCTTTCTTT.

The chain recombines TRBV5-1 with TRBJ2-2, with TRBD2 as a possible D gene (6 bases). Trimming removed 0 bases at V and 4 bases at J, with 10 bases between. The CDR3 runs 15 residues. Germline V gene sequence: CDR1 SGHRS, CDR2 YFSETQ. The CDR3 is CASSLELASTGELFF. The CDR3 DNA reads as TGCGCCAGCAGCTTGGAACTAGCAAGCACCGGGGAGCTGTTTTTT.

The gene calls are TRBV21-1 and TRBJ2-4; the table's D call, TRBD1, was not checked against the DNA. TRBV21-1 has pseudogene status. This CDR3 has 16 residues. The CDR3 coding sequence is TGTGCCAGCAGCAGGGACAGGGCCCTAGCCAAAAACATTCAGTACTTC. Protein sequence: CASSRDRALAKNIQYF.

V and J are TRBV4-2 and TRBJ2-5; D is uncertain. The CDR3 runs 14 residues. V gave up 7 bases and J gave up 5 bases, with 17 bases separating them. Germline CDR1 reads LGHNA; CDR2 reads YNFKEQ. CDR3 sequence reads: CASTPSISQETQYF. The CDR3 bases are TGTGCCAGCACCCCGTCTATCTCGCAGGAGACCCAGTACTTC.

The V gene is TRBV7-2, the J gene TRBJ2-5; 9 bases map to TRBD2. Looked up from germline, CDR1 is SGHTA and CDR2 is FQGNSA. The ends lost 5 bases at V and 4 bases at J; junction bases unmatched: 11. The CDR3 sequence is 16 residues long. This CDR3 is CASSPRLAGELETQYF. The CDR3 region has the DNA TGTGCCAGCAGCCCCCGTTTAGCGGGAGAACTAGAGACCCAGTACTTC.

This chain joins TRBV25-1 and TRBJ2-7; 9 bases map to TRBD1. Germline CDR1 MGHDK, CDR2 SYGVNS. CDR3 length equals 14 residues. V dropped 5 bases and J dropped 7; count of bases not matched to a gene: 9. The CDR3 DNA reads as TGTGCCAGCAGTCAGCGGGACAGGGAGGAAGAGCAGTACTTC. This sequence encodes CASSQRDREEEQYF.